The present TCR beta chain was sequenced within a study of blood T cell repertoires in COVID-19. On the study more broadly: The origin of the acute and convalescent COVID-19 samples was the United States, Italy and Spain.

Grouping used clinical history reported by participants in a survey and questionnaire. The germline gives CDR1 MGHDK, CDR2 SYGVNS. The CDR3 spans 14 residues. The V gene lost 0 bases and the J gene lost 0 bases, with 6 bases spanning the gap. Some clones are missing from TCRdb's copy, which holds only in-frame ones; the method was immunoSEQ multiplex PCR. This repertoire shows 370,000 or so clones, 70% to 90% found once; its top ten account for 1.3%. The sequenced material came from PBMCs or T cells enriched from blood (not recorded which). This clonotype was sampled from a man in his thirties or forties who had recovered from COVID-19. The rearrangement uses TRBV25-1 and TRBJ2-7; D is unresolved. In DNA, the CDR3 is TGTGCCAGCAGTGAATATACAAACTCCTACGAGCAGTACTTC. It codes for CASSEYTNSYEQYF.